This TCR beta chain was captured by sequencing in a study of CXCR3-negative and CXCR3-positive naive CD8 T cells. TRB cDNA libraries were made by UMI-labeled 5' RACE. TCRdb reprocessed the 5' RACE reads and reports one entry per CDR3 protein, with no DNA. This sample's table has about 98,000 distinct CDR3 sequences. The CDR3 extends over 13 amino acids. The germline CDR1 and CDR2 sequences are LNHDA and SQIVND (reference sequence). Every CD8+ subset sample held 300,000 flow-sorted cells, done in triplicate. Findings and caveats of the study: In cryopreserved cells, CXCR3 expression partially decreased, and fresh PBMCs were used in most assays. Relative to CXCR3-negative naive cells, CXCR3-positive naive cells had more hydrophobic TRB CDR3s.

For this clonotype: Its matching antigen is unknown.

The rearrangement uses TRBV19 and TRBJ2-7; TCRdb's D call of TRBD1 is untestable without DNA. This clonotype was sampled from a human donor in good health. Some clones in this sample may be carry-over from other donors' samples. The sequencing sample was made of naive CXCR3+ CD8+ T cells from blood. As to subset: CD45RO-CCR7+CD27+CD95- naive CD8+ T cells expressing CXCR3 (TNR3+). The CDR3 sequence: CASRGQGSYEQYF. The full variable domain, rest sourced from reference TRBV19 and TRBJ2-7, is DGGITQSPKYLFRKEGQNVTLSCEQNLNHDAMYWYRQDPGQGLRLIYYSQIVNDFQKGDIAEGYSVSREKKESFPLTVTSAQKNPTAFYLCASRGQGSYEQYFGPGTRLTVT.